The present T cell receptor beta chain was sequenced within a study of T cell responses to AZD1222 COVID-19 vaccine. Study results and caveats: Targets within unmutated variant regions were reportedly found for nearly half of spike-specific TCRs. Only a handful of AZD1222 recipients, five to seven in all, had baseline seropositivity.

Using immunoSEQ multiplex PCR, the repertoire was profiled, and TCRdb retains in-frame clones only, with some absent. This table has 130,000 to 150,000 clones, approximately 93% appearing once. With respect to this clone: No antigen is known for it.

Trimming removed 1 base at V and 1 base at J, with 8 bases between. The CDR3 has 14 residues. The V gene's germline CDR1 is SGHTA and CDR2 FQGNSA. This clonotype was obtained from an adult who had recovered from COVID-19. The J gene is TRBJ2-7, the V gene TRBV7-2, with D hard to call. The starting material was peripheral blood, obtained after recovery from COVID-19. CDR3 sequence: CASSLGWTSYEQYF. The CDR3 DNA follows: TGTGCCAGCAGCTTAGGATGGACGTCCTACGAGCAGTACTTC.